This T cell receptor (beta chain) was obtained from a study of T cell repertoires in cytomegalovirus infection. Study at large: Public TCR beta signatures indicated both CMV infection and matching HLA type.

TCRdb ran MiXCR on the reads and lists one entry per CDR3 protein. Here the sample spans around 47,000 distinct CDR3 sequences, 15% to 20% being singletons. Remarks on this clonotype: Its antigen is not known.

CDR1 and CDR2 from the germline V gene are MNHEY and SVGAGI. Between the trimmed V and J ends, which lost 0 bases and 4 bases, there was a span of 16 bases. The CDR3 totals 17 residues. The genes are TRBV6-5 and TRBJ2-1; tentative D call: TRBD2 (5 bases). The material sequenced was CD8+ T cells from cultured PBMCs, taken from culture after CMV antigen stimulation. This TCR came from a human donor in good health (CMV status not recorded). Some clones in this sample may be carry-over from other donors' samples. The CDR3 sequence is CASSYSITGNRYNEQFF. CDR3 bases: TGTGCCAGCAGTTACTCGATCACGGGAAATCGTTACAATGAGCAGTTCTTC.